These 15 T cell receptor beta chains came from one sample sequenced in a study of CD8+ T cells in alopecia areata. Investigators isolated RNA and reverse transcribed it into cDNA to act as the sequencing template. Assay: immunoSEQ multiplex PCR; the TCRdb copy retains only in-frame clones and omits some. The sample carries 150,000 to 200,000 clones, 58% recorded once. The treatment here: oral pan-JAK inhibitor, 5-10 mg twice daily. The material sequenced was CD8+ T cells sorted from blood, taken at week 24, from a patient treated with tofacitinib. The source is a human donor with alopecia areata.

This clone was seen a few times. The chain employs TRBV29-1 and TRBJ2-1; 10 nucleotides agree with TRBD1. The CDR3 sequence is 16 residues long. V lost 6 bases to trimming and J lost 0 bases; unmatched junction nucleotides: 8. The germline V gene has CDR1 SQVTM and CDR2 ANQGSEA. CDR3: CSVSPGQGYSYNEQFF. CDR3 sequence (DNA): TGCAGCGTGAGTCCGGGACAGGGGTACTCCTACAATGAGCAGTTCTTC.

Concerning this clone: Other nucleotide sequences from this sample produce the same CDR3. The chain recombines TRBV20-1 with TRBJ1-1; D uncertain. V lost 2 bases to trimming and J lost 0 bases, with 1 base between them. The CDR3 runs to 11 residues. CDR1 is DFQATT and CDR2 is SNEGSKA in the germline V gene (reference sequence). The CDR3 sequence: CSARLNTEAFF. The CDR3 bases are TGCAGTGCTAGATTGAACACTGAAGCTTTCTTT.

This clone was observed a few times. The rearrangement links TRBV29-1 to TRBJ2-4; 13 nucleotides match TRBD2. Germline V gives CDR1 SQVTM, CDR2 ANQGSEA. The CDR3 is made up of 15 amino acids. V shed 7 bases and J 0 bases; nucleotides not matched to a gene: 3. CDR3 amino acids: CSGLAGGLAKNIQYF. CDR3 DNA sequence: TGCAGCGGACTAGCGGGGGGACTAGCCAAAAACATTCAGTACTTC. Together with reference TRBV29-1 and TRBJ2-4, the CDR3 gives the full variable domain: SAVISQKPSRDICQRGTSLTIQCQVDSQVTMMFWYRQQPGQSLTLIATANQGSEATYESGFVIDKFPISRPNLTFSTLTVSNMSPEDSSIYLCSGLAGGLAKNIQYFGAGTRLSVL.

V usage is TRBV7-9 and J usage is TRBJ2-1; TRBD1 might be the D (6 bases). CDR3 length: 11 amino acids. CDR1 is SEHNR, CDR2 FQNEAQ, per germline (reference sequence). V lost 8 bases, J lost 5 bases, and 7 bases lay in between. The chain's CDR3 is CASGQNNEQFF. CDR3 coding DNA: TGTGCCAGCGGACAGAACAATGAGCAGTTCTTC.

This clone came up a few times. The J gene is TRBJ2-5, the V gene TRBV29-1, with D unclear. The CDR3 extends over 14 amino acids. V was shortened by 7 bases and J by 0 bases, with 15 bases between the two germline ends. Germline assignment: CDR1 SQVTM and CDR2 ANQGSEA. In nucleotides, the CDR3 is TGCAGCGCCCCCGGGTCCCCGGACCAAGAGACCCAGTACTTC. It codes for CSAPGSPDQETQYF.

A word on this clone: This specimen includes other DNA sequences encoding the same CDR3. The V call is TRBV4-1, the J call TRBJ2-7; D not certain. V was cut by 0 bases and J by 4 bases, with 4 bases left in between. Germline lookup yields CDR1 MGHRA and CDR2 YSYEKL. CDR3 length equals 12 residues. CDR3 DNA sequence: TGCGCCAGCAGCCAAGATCCGTACGAGCAGTACTTC. Translation: CASSQDPYEQYF.

The chain couples TRBV18 to TRBJ1-1, with TRBD1 as a possible D gene (5 bases). With 6 bases removed from V and 1 base from J, the gap between germline ends came to 15 bases. Germline lookup yields CDR1 KGHSH and CDR2 LQKENI. The CDR3 runs 15 residues. The CDR3 DNA follows: TGTGCCAGCTCGTCTGACGCGGGGCAGAACACTGAAGCTTTCTTT. Amino acids: CASSSDAGQNTEAFF.

The chain has TRBV7-8 and TRBJ2-4, with D perhaps TRBD2 (5 bases). V was cut by 5 bases and J by 5 bases, with 13 bases left in between. Germline V gene data show CDR1 as SGHVS and CDR2 as FQNEAQ. CDR3 size: 14 residues. In nucleotides, the CDR3 is TGTGCCAGCAGCGTTAGGAAGGGAGAAAACATTCAGTACTTC. Translating it yields CASSVRKGENIQYF.

The gene calls are TRBV9 and TRBJ1-2; D call uncertain. V was clipped by 0 bases and J by 2 bases, with 14 bases between them. Germline V gene data show CDR1 as SGDLS and CDR2 as YYNGEE. The CDR3 contains 16 residues. The CDR3 is CASSVVQVGKNYGYTF. As DNA, the CDR3 is TGTGCCAGCAGCGTAGTCCAGGTGGGGAAGAACTATGGCTACACCTTC.

The chain has TRBV12-5 and TRBJ1-5; possibly TRBD1 for D (5 bases). Germline V gene sequence: CDR1 LGHNT, CDR2 FRNRAP. This CDR3 has 14 residues. V shed 3 bases and J shed 3 bases, with 9 bases lying between them. In DNA form, the CDR3 reads TGTGCTAGTGGTTTAGACAGCTACAATCAGCCCCAGCATTTT. Its protein product is CASGLDSYNQPQHF. Looking up the rest from reference TRBV12-5 and TRBJ1-5 gives the full variable domain: DARVTQTPRHKVTEMGQEVTMRCQPILGHNTVFWYRQTMMQGLELLAYFRNRAPLDDSGMPKDRFSAEMPDATLATLKIQPSEPRDSAVYFCASGLDSYNQPQHFGDGTRLSIL.

V usage is TRBV29-1 and J usage is TRBJ2-3, with 9 bases lining up with TRBD1. Germline values: CDR1 SQVTM, CDR2 ANQGSEA. The trim removed 1 base at V and 0 bases at J, leaving 5 bases unmatched. There are 16 residues in the CDR3. The CDR3: CSVEGWDRASTDTQYF. CDR3 DNA: TGCAGCGTTGAAGGTTGGGACAGGGCTAGCACAGATACGCAGTATTTT.

The chain couples TRBV27 to TRBJ2-7; D uncertain. Germline CDR1 reads MNHEY; CDR2 reads SMNVEV (reference sequence). The CDR3 is 14 amino acids. The V gene lost 5 bases and the J gene lost 3 bases, with 14 bases spanning the gap. In DNA form, the CDR3 reads TGTGCCAGCAGTCTGGGGAAGGGAAACTACGAGCAGTACTTC. Amino acids: CASSLGKGNYEQYF.

This clone has only a few counts. This sample also contains other DNA sequences that code for the same CDR3. The chain couples TRBV7-9 to TRBJ1-5; D gene unclear. Germline assignment: CDR1 SEHNR and CDR2 FQNEAQ (reference sequence). V dropped 0 bases and J dropped 6 bases, with 3 bases sitting between them. CDR3 size: 12 residues. CDR3 nucleotide sequence: TGTGCCAGCAGCTTAGCGGGTCAGCCCCAGCATTTT. This sequence encodes CASSLAGQPQHF.

The rearrangement links TRBV5-1 to TRBJ2-1; the D gene is possibly TRBD2 (5 bases). Germline CDR1 is SGHRS and CDR2 is YFSETQ. Trimming took off 0 bases at V and 2 bases at J, with 12 bases between the two ends. This CDR3 region has 16 residues. The DNA for the CDR3 is TGCGCCAGCAGCTTGGGCGGCGGGCGACCCTACAATGAGCAGTTCTTC. Protein product: CASSLGGGRPYNEQFF.

The chain carries TRBV27 and TRBJ1-4; unclear D gene. In germline, CDR1 is MNHEY, CDR2 SMNVEV (reference sequence). V shed 3 bases and J shed 8 bases, with 13 bases lying between them. This CDR3 region has 14 residues. DNA of the CDR3: TGTGCCAGCAGTTTTCTCGGCCCGGGCGAAAAACTGTTTTTT. Its translation: CASSFLGPGEKLFF.